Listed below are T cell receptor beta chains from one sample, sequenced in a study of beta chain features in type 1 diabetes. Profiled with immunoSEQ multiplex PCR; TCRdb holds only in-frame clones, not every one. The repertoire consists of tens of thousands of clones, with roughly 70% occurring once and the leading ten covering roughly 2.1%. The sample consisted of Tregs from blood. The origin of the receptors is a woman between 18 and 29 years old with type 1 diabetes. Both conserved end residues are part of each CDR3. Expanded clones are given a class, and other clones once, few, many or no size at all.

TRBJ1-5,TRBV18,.,CASSPGAGANQPQHF
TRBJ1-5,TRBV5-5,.,CASGWVGGDQPQHF
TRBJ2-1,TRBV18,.,CASSRTGYNEQFF
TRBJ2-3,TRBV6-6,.,CASSYGWEAGADTQYF
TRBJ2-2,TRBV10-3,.,CAISERGGGTGELFF
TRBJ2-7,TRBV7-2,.,CASSLAFGGSYEQYF
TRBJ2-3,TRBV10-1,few,CASSDLADTQYF
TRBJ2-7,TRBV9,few,CASSVDTAGAYEQYF
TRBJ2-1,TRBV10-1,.,CASSGETRYNEQFF
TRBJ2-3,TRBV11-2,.,CASSLLAGVGDTQYF
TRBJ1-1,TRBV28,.,CASRPMGQGATEAFF
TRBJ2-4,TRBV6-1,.,CASTLSGLQNIQYF
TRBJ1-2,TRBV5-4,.,CASSLDRDYGYTF
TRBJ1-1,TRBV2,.,CASSEVKAFF
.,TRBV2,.,CASSGDRGLYEQYF
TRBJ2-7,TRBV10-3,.,CAISDPGTGVLLEQYF
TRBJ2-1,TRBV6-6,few,CASRTNRNYNEQFF
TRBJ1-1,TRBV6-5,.,CASSLSRGVNTEAFF
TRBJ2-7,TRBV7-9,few,CASSRTGGPYEQYF
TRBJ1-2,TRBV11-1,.,CASSFDPTANYGYTF
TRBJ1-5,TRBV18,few,CASSPGQGVSQPQHF
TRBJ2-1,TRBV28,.,CASTPRDSGLEQFF
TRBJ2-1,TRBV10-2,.,CASSESSSGKFF
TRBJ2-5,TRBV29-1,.,CSALQGQETQYF
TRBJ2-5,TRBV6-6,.,CASSLDRRGTQYF
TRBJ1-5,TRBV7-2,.,CASSLGTGGYQPQHF
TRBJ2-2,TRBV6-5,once,CASSYAHLRGSGELFF
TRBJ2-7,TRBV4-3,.,CASSQDIVSYEQYF
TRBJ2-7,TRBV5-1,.,CASSWTSQGGYEQYF
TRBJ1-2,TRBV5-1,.,CASSLDRGRSYGYTF
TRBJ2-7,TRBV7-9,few,CASSRGVAAGGTYEQYF
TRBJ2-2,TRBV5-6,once,CASARESGELFF
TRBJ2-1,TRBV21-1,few,CASSPWAHTPTSDEQFF
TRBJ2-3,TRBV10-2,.,CASSEGVPYF
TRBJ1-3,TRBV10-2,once,CASSASGGPGNTIYF
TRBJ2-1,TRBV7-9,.,CASRSSRAGNNEQFF
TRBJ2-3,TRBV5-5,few,CASRLLAGGTSSGTQYF
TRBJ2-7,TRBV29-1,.,CSVASGVYEQYF
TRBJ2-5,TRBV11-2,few,CASSRLAGRNQETQYF
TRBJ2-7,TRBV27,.,CASSYSQGTDEQYF
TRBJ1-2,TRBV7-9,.,CASSSLAGQGPNGYGYTF
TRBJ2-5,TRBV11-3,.,CASSSQGLGETQYF
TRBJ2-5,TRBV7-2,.,CASSRRASGTQYF
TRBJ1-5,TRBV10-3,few,CAISLDRNNQPQHF
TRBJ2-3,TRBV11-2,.,CASSRQLGQGGTDTQYF
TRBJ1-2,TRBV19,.,CASRMVLAWSGYTF
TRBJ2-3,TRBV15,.,CATSPIGDTQYF
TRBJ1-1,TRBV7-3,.,CASSLRAGKDAFF
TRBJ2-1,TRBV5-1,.,CASSHGTSGAYNEQFF
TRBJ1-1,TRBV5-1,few,CASSFQGVGEAFF
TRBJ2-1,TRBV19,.,CASRGYGEGYNEQFF
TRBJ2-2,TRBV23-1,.,CASSQPGIPANTGELFF
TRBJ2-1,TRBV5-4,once,CASTPKGGGSYNEQFF
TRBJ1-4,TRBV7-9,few,CASSFGGGDEKLFF
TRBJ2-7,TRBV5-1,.,CASHQSGQGSYEQYF
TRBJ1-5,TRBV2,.,CASSRDINSNQPQHF
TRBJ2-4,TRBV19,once,CASSPASHGAKNIQYF